The source of this T cell receptor beta chain is a study of beta chain features in type 1 diabetes. This CDR3 comprises 14 residues. Trimming left V 1 base short and J 2 bases short, with 8 bases between. Germline-derived CDR1 and CDR2 are MGHRA and YSYEKL. Reverse transcription of all isolated RNA meant that expressed TCRB transcripts were sequenced. The data were produced by immunoSEQ multiplex PCR, yet TCRdb's version contains in-frame clones alone and is incomplete. The table includes 300,000 to 350,000 clones, 11% to 15% detected once. The sequence derives from a man younger than 40 in good health. This rearrangement joins TRBV4-1 to TRBJ1-1, with no clear D. Sequencing input: central memory CD4+ T cells from blood. The CDR3 loop is CASSQVQLNTEAFF. In DNA, the CDR3 is TGCGCCAGCAGCCAAGTCCAGCTAAACACTGAAGCTTTCTTT.